This TCR beta chain comes out of a study of T cells in localized non-small cell lung cancer. Method: immunoSEQ multiplex PCR; TCRdb's copy keeps in-frame clones and lacks some. Counted here are 25,000 to 35,000 clones, around 93% occurring once; the ten biggest clones make up approximately 5.4%. Study-wide results and limits: Tumor samples were not multi-region, leaving intratumor heterogeneity unexcluded. In the blood, greater T cell density corresponded to longer overall survival.

As for this clone: Its antigen remains unknown.

There are 13 residues in the CDR3. Trimming left V 3 bases short and J 6 bases short, with 9 bases between. Per germline, CDR1 MDHEN and CDR2 SYDVKM. The input for sequencing was PBMCs, taken before any cancer treatment. This clonotype was obtained from a man aged 40 to 70 with stage II lung adenocarcinoma. The chain joins TRBV28 to TRBJ2-1; D tentatively fits TRBD1 or TRBD2 (5 bases each). CDR3 region: CASSFGTTNEQFF. CDR3 nucleotides: TGTGCCAGCAGTTTCGGGACCACCAATGAGCAGTTCTTC. The full variable domain, rest sourced from reference TRBV28 and TRBJ2-1, is DVKVTQSSRYLVKRTGEKVFLECVQDMDHENMFWYRQDPGLGLRLIYFSYDVKMKEKGDIPEGYSVSREKKERFSLILESASTNQTSMYLCASSFGTTNEQFFGPGTRLTVL.